The rows below give T cell receptor beta chains drawn from one sample of a study of Ad26.COV2.S vaccination and SARS-CoV-2 variants. Sequenced by immunoSEQ multiplex PCR; TCRdb stores in-frame clones only, minus some. The table records about 350,000 clones, around nine tenths of them present only once. The sequences come from peripheral blood, collected in a trial of Ad26.COV2.S vaccine versus placebo. Every receptor here comes from a person aged 18-65 years who received the Ad26.COV2.S COVID-19 vaccine or a placebo. CDR3s include the opening cysteine and the closing phenylalanine or tryptophan. A D gene is named only where the DNA matches it firmly. The size entry is marked missing in some rows and otherwise reads once, few, many or a size class.

clone_size: NA
v_call: TRBV4-1
j_call: TRBJ1-3
d_call: NA
cdr3_nt: TGCGCCAGCAGCCAAGACGGGACAAATGGAAACACCATATATTTT
cdr3_aa: CASSQDGTNGNTIYF

clone_size: NA
v_call: TRBV5-6
j_call: TRBJ1-1
d_call: NA
cdr3_nt: TGTGCCAGCAGCCCGGGATTGGCTGAAGCTTTCTTT
cdr3_aa: CASSPGLAEAFF

clone_size: NA
v_call: TRBV2
j_call: TRBJ2-5
d_call: NA
cdr3_nt: TGTGCCAGCAGTGACGCGCGAGCCCAAGAGACCCAGTACTTC
cdr3_aa: CASSDARAQETQYF

clone_size: NA
v_call: TRBV7-8
j_call: TRBJ2-1
d_call: TRBD1
cdr3_nt: TGTGCCAGCAGCTTTCCGGGACAGGGAAGCAATGAGCAGTTCTTC
cdr3_aa: CASSFPGQGSNEQFF

clone_size: NA
v_call: TRBV7-9
j_call: TRBJ2-3
d_call: NA
cdr3_nt: TGTGCCAGCAGCCAGGGGCGGGGGCGCACAGATACGCAGTATTTT
cdr3_aa: CASSQGRGRTDTQYF

clone_size: NA
v_call: TRBV3-1/TRBV3-2
j_call: TRBJ2-7
d_call: NA
cdr3_nt: TGTGCCAGCAGCCCGAGGGCAGCGAGCTCCTACGAGCAGTACTTC
cdr3_aa: CASSPRAASSYEQYF

clone_size: NA
v_call: TRBV10-3
j_call: TRBJ1-1
d_call: NA
cdr3_nt: TGTGCCATCAGTGTAGAGGGTATGAACACTGAAGCTTTCTTT
cdr3_aa: CAISVEGMNTEAFF

clone_size: NA
v_call: TRBV11-1
j_call: TRBJ1-2
d_call: TRBD1
cdr3_nt: TGTGCCAGCAGCCCTCGACAGGGGGTCTATGGCTACACCTTC
cdr3_aa: CASSPRQGVYGYTF

clone_size: once
v_call: TRBV10-2
j_call: TRBJ2-1
d_call: TRBD2
cdr3_nt: TGCGCCAGCAGACCGGCGGGGGGGCCCTATGAGCAGTTCTTC
cdr3_aa: CASRPAGGPYEQFF

clone_size: NA
v_call: TRBV7-9
j_call: TRBJ2-1
d_call: NA
cdr3_nt: TGTGCCAGCAGCTTAGAAGGCGAGCAGTTCTTC
cdr3_aa: CASSLEGEQFF

clone_size: NA
v_call: TRBV19
j_call: TRBJ2-5
d_call: NA
cdr3_nt: TGTGCCAGTAGCCGCACATCTCCTAGCTTTGAGGGAGAGACCCAGTACTTC
cdr3_aa: CASSRTSPSFEGETQYF

clone_size: NA
v_call: TRBV27
j_call: TRBJ1-2
d_call: TRBD1
cdr3_nt: TGTGCCAGCAGTCTGGACAGGGGGCATGAACGCTACACCTTC
cdr3_aa: CASSLDRGHERYTF

clone_size: NA
v_call: TRBV19
j_call: TRBJ2-1
d_call: NA
cdr3_nt: TGTGCCAGTAGTGGGGGCGTTTGGAATGAGCAGTTCTTC
cdr3_aa: CASSGGVWNEQFF

clone_size: NA
v_call: TRBV28
j_call: TRBJ1-6
d_call: TRBD1
cdr3_nt: TGTGCCAGTCTGGCCCCGGGACAGGGTATTTCTCTCCACTTT
cdr3_aa: CASLAPGQGISLHF

clone_size: NA
v_call: TRBV11-2
j_call: TRBJ2-1
d_call: NA
cdr3_nt: TGTGCCAGCAGCTTAGACAGGGGCAATGAGCAGTTCTTC
cdr3_aa: CASSLDRGNEQFF

clone_size: NA
v_call: TRBV19
j_call: TRBJ1-2
d_call: NA
cdr3_nt: TGTGCCAGTAGAGAGGGTGGCTATGGCTACACCTTC
cdr3_aa: CASREGGYGYTF

clone_size: NA
v_call: TRBV7-2
j_call: TRBJ1-2
d_call: NA
cdr3_nt: TGTGCCAGCAGCTTCCGGACGGACCTGGGAGGCTACACCTTC
cdr3_aa: CASSFRTDLGGYTF

clone_size: NA
v_call: TRBV1
j_call: TRBJ1-1
d_call: NA
cdr3_nt: TGCACCAGCAGCCAAGAAGCACGACAGGGTGTGAACACTGAAGCTTTCTTT
cdr3_aa: CTSSQEARQGVNTEAFF

clone_size: NA
v_call: TRBV4-2
j_call: TRBJ1-2
d_call: NA
cdr3_nt: TGTGCCAGCAGCCAAGCCGGGCAGGGATCCTATGGCTACACCTTC
cdr3_aa: CASSQAGQGSYGYTF

clone_size: once
v_call: TRBV30
j_call: TRBJ2-5
d_call: NA
cdr3_nt: TGTGCCTGGAGTGTTTCTAGTTTCTCGGGAGAGACCCAGTACTTC
cdr3_aa: CAWSVSSFSGETQYF

clone_size: NA
v_call: TRBV29-1
j_call: TRBJ2-7
d_call: NA
cdr3_nt: TGCAGCGTTGAATCGGCACAGTCCTACGAGCAGTACTTC
cdr3_aa: CSVESAQSYEQYF

clone_size: NA
v_call: TRBV19
j_call: TRBJ2-1
d_call: TRBD2
cdr3_nt: TGTGCCAGTAGTATCGCGGGAGGGCCCAATGAGCAGTTCTTC
cdr3_aa: CASSIAGGPNEQFF

clone_size: NA
v_call: TRBV11-3
j_call: TRBJ2-1
d_call: NA
cdr3_nt: TGTGCCAGCAGCCCTGACAGAGGGGAGCAGTTCTTC
cdr3_aa: CASSPDRGEQFF

clone_size: few
v_call: TRBV5-6
j_call: TRBJ2-5
d_call: TRBD1
cdr3_nt: TGTGCCAGCAGCTTCGGACAGGGTGAGACCCAGTACTTC
cdr3_aa: CASSFGQGETQYF

clone_size: NA
v_call: TRBV2
j_call: TRBJ2-5
d_call: NA
cdr3_nt: TGTGCCAGCACCTGGATGGAGACCCAGTACTTC
cdr3_aa: CASTWMETQYF

clone_size: NA
v_call: TRBV24-1
j_call: TRBJ2-7
d_call: TRBD1
cdr3_nt: TGTGCCACCAGTCCAGGGGGAAGCTCCTACGAGCAGTACTTC
cdr3_aa: CATSPGGSSYEQYF

clone_size: NA
v_call: TRBV3-1/TRBV3-2
j_call: TRBJ2-3
d_call: NA
cdr3_nt: TGTGCCAGCAGCCAAGAGAAGGGAACAGATACGCAGTATTTT
cdr3_aa: CASSQEKGTDTQYF

clone_size: NA
v_call: TRBV15
j_call: TRBJ2-1
d_call: TRBD2
cdr3_nt: TGTGCCACCAGCAGAGCTCACCCGGGACTAGCGGACAATGAGCAGTTCTTC
cdr3_aa: CATSRAHPGLADNEQFF

clone_size: NA
v_call: TRBV28
j_call: TRBJ1-3
d_call: NA
cdr3_nt: TGTGCCAGCAGTCAAACGGGCCCGAGCTCTGGAAACACCATATATTTT
cdr3_aa: CASSQTGPSSGNTIYF

clone_size: NA
v_call: TRBV28
j_call: TRBJ1-4
d_call: NA
cdr3_nt: TGTGCAACTGGACCGGTTGCAACTAATGAAAAACTGTTTTTT
cdr3_aa: CATGPVATNEKLFF

clone_size: few
v_call: TRBV7-2
j_call: TRBJ2-1
d_call: NA
cdr3_nt: TGTGCCAGCAGCTTAGGTTGGGCGGACAGTGAAGAGCAGTTCTTC
cdr3_aa: CASSLGWADSEEQFF

clone_size: NA
v_call: TRBV5-6
j_call: TRBJ1-2
d_call: NA
cdr3_nt: TGTGCCAGCACTCTCCTCAAAGGACCCAGAGGAGGTGGCTACACCTTC
cdr3_aa: CASTLLKGPRGGGYTF

clone_size: few
v_call: TRBV15
j_call: TRBJ1-3
d_call: NA
cdr3_nt: TGTGCCACCAGCGCCCAACGCCACATCTCCTCTGGAAACACCATATATTTT
cdr3_aa: CATSAQRHISSGNTIYF

clone_size: few
v_call: TRBV10-2
j_call: TRBJ1-6
d_call: NA
cdr3_nt: TGCGCCAGCAGTGTTAGGGGTGACAATTCACCCCTCCACTTT
cdr3_aa: CASSVRGDNSPLHF

clone_size: NA
v_call: TRBV20-1
j_call: TRBJ2-5
d_call: TRBD2
cdr3_nt: TGCAGTGCTAGTGGGACTAGCGGGAGTCTGTCCCAGTACTTC
cdr3_aa: CSASGTSGSLSQYF

clone_size: NA
v_call: TRBV28
j_call: TRBJ1-2
d_call: TRBD1
cdr3_nt: TGTGCCAGCAGTGCGGGGACAGGTATCCTCTATGGCTACACCTTC
cdr3_aa: CASSAGTGILYGYTF

clone_size: NA
v_call: TRBV25-1
j_call: TRBJ2-6
d_call: NA
cdr3_nt: TGTGCCAGCAGTAATTCTGGGGCCAACGTCCTGACTTTC
cdr3_aa: CASSNSGANVLTF

clone_size: NA
v_call: TRBV20-1
j_call: TRBJ2-7
d_call: NA
cdr3_nt: TGCAGTGCGACTAGGTCGGGCGAGCAGTACTTC
cdr3_aa: CSATRSGEQYF

clone_size: NA
v_call: TRBV6-2/TRBV6-3
j_call: TRBJ1-2
d_call: NA
cdr3_nt: TGTGCCAGCAGTTACAGGGCCCTTGATTACTATGGCTACACCTTC
cdr3_aa: CASSYRALDYYGYTF

clone_size: NA
v_call: TRBV19
j_call: TRBJ2-1
d_call: TRBD1
cdr3_nt: TGTGCCAGTAGCCCCGAGACAGGGATTTACAATGAGCAGTTCTTC
cdr3_aa: CASSPETGIYNEQFF

clone_size: NA
v_call: TRBV9
j_call: TRBJ1-1
d_call: NA
cdr3_nt: TGTGCCAGCAGCGTAGCGGCTTGGGGGGTGAACACTGAAGCTTTCTTT
cdr3_aa: CASSVAAWGVNTEAFF

clone_size: NA
v_call: TRBV5-4
j_call: TRBJ2-5
d_call: NA
cdr3_nt: TGTGCCAGCAGGGAGGACTACCCACAAGAGACCCAGTACTTC
cdr3_aa: CASREDYPQETQYF

clone_size: NA
v_call: TRBV24-1
j_call: TRBJ2-1
d_call: TRBD1
cdr3_nt: TGTGCCACCAGTGTAGGGTGGGCAGGGGGCCGCGATGAGCAGTTCTTC
cdr3_aa: CATSVGWAGGRDEQFF

clone_size: NA
v_call: TRBV7-2
j_call: TRBJ2-5
d_call: TRBD2
cdr3_nt: TGTGCCAGCAGCTTAGCCCTAGCGGGGGGGACCCAGTACTTC
cdr3_aa: CASSLALAGGTQYF

clone_size: NA
v_call: TRBV7-2
j_call: TRBJ2-3
d_call: NA
cdr3_nt: TGTGCCAGCAGCTTAGCGGCAGGCGGGTCTAGCACAGATACGCAGTATTTT
cdr3_aa: CASSLAAGGSSTDTQYF

clone_size: NA
v_call: TRBV4-3
j_call: TRBJ1-6
d_call: NA
cdr3_nt: TGCGCCAGCAGCCAAAGTGGGGCAGGAGAATTTAATTCACCCCTCCACTTT
cdr3_aa: CASSQSGAGEFNSPLHF

clone_size: few
v_call: TRBV11-3
j_call: TRBJ2-3
d_call: NA
cdr3_nt: TGTGCCAGCAGCCGCGCGTGGGGGACCTATGGCACAGATACGCAGTATTTT
cdr3_aa: CASSRAWGTYGTDTQYF

clone_size: once
v_call: TRBV19
j_call: TRBJ1-1
d_call: NA
cdr3_nt: TGTGCCAGTAGTATAGGTGAGAGATTGAACACTGAAGCTTTCTTT
cdr3_aa: CASSIGERLNTEAFF

clone_size: NA
v_call: TRBV27
j_call: TRBJ1-1
d_call: NA
cdr3_nt: TGTGCCAGCAGTTCCTGGCGGGGTGAAGCTTTCTTT
cdr3_aa: CASSSWRGEAFF

clone_size: NA
v_call: TRBV7-9
j_call: TRBJ2-4
d_call: NA
cdr3_nt: TGTGCCAGCAGCTCAGTTCTTTCACTAGCCAAAAACATTCAGTACTTC
cdr3_aa: CASSSVLSLAKNIQYF